This TCR beta chain was recorded in a study of T-cell memory formation after mild COVID-19. Study at large: Clusters of TCRs were largely donor specific. General study results and limits: Clones contracting day 15 to 85 were balanced CD4/CD8; later expanders leaned CD4+.

Concerning this clonotype itself: The antigen remains undetermined.

Constant-segment-primed 5'RACE gave TCR alpha and TCR beta cDNA libraries with sample barcodes and UMIs. TCRdb re-called the 5' RACE reads through MiXCR, storing one row per CDR3 protein. The table has roughly 150,000 distinct CDR3 sequences, about 14% seen once. This CDR3 has 16 residues. Per germline, CDR1 SGHTA and CDR2 FQGNSA. Trimming at V came to 3 bases and at J to 0 bases, leaving 2 bases not matched to a gene. Material: PBMCs or a T cell subset sorted from them (not recorded which). This chain uses TRBV7-2 with TRBJ2-3; the match to TRBD2 covers 11 bases. The clonotype originates from an adult woman who had mild COVID-19 (a few samples of this study predate the infection). Cell type and time point are not known. The CDR3: CASSFIAGGSTDTQYF. CDR3 nucleotide sequence: TGTGCCAGCAGCTTCATAGCGGGAGGGAGCACAGATACGCAGTATTTT.